Listed here is a single T cell receptor (beta chain). Patients selected for sequencing had displayed CD8+CD57+ cell expansion by flow cytometry. Patients were therapy-naive when their blood was sampled. Germline lookup yields CDR1 LNHNV and CDR2 YYDKDF (reference sequence). Trimming removed 3 bases from V and 1 base from J, with 6 bases in between. The CDR3 loop spans 13 amino acids. These data come from a study of CD8+CD57+ T cells in acquired aplastic anemia. The template used for profiling TCR beta VDJ and CDR3 was genomic DNA. MiXCR, run by TCRdb on the reads, gives a single entry per CDR3 protein. The sample lists 150,000 to 200,000 distinct CDR3 sequences; roughly 48% were seen once.

This TCR was recovered from a human donor with aplastic anemia. The specimen was sorted CD4+, CD8+, or CD8+CD57+ T cells (not recorded which) from PBMCs. The chain has TRBV15 and TRBJ1-1, with unresolved D. The CDR3 loop reads CATSRRENTEAFF. The CDR3 DNA is TGTGCCACCAGCAGGCGGGAGAACACTGAAGCTTTCTTT.